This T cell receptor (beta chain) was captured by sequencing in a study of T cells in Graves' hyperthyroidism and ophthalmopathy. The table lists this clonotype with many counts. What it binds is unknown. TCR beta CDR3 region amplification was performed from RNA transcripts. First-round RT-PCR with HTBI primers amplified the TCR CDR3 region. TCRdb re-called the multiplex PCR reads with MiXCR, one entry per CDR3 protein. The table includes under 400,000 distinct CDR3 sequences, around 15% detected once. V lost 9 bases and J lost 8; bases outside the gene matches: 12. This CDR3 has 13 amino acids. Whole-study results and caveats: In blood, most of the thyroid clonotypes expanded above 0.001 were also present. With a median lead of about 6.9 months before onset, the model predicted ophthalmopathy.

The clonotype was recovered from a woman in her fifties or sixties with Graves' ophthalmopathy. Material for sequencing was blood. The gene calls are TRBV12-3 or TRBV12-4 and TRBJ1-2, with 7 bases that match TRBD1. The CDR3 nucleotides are TGTGCCAGTAGACAGGGAATTCTGGAGGGCTACACCTTC. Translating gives CASRQGILEGYTF.